Each of the 9 T cell receptor beta chains below was sequenced from the same sample in a study of cytomegalovirus exposure and HLA in healthy donors. The PCR had 60 Vbeta and 13 Jbeta primers. TCRdb's copy holds only in-frame clones and misses some; the assay was immunoSEQ multiplex PCR. This sample contains tens of thousands of clones. The source material was PBMCs. The origin of the receptors is a male donor in good health and CMV-seronegative.

The rearrangement links TRBV5-5 to TRBJ1-1; D remains unclear. Germline CDR1 reads SGHKS; CDR2 reads YYEKEE (reference sequence). The CDR3 extends over 13 amino acids. With 1 base removed from V and 2 bases from J, the gap between germline ends came to 6 bases. DNA for the CDR3: TGTGCCAGCAGCTTGTGGGCCAACACTGAAGCTTTCTTT. Its translation: CASSLWANTEAFF. Filled out from reference TRBV5-5 and TRBJ1-1, the complete variable domain reads DAGVTQSPTHLIKTRGQQVTLRCSPISGHKSVSWYQQVLGQGPQFIFQYYEKEERGRGNFPDRFSARQFPNYSSELNVNALLLGDSALYLCASSLWANTEAFFGQGTRLTVV.

This chain joins TRBV19 and TRBJ1-2, with 7 bases that match TRBD1. Germline trimming cut 0 bases from V and 7 bases from J; bases unmatched to any gene: 8. The CDR3 has 15 amino acids. Germline-derived CDR1 and CDR2 are LNHDA and SQIVND (reference sequence). DNA of the CDR3: TGTGCCAGTAGTATAGATCGCCGGGACAGCGGTGGCTACACCTTC. Encoded protein: CASSIDRRDSGGYTF. Looking up the rest from reference TRBV19 and TRBJ1-2 gives the full variable domain: DGGITQSPKYLFRKEGQNVTLSCEQNLNHDAMYWYRQDPGQGLRLIYYSQIVNDFQKGDIAEGYSVSREKKESFPLTVTSAQKNPTAFYLCASSIDRRDSGGYTFGSGTRLTVV.

Written as DNA, the CDR3 is TGTGCCTGGAGTAGGACAGGGGGAGCCTACGAGCAGTACTTC. Encoded protein: CAWSRTGGAYEQYF. The V call is TRBV30, the J call TRBJ2-7, with 10 nucleotides matching TRBD1. From germline, CDR1 is GTSNPN and CDR2 SVGIG (reference sequence). This CDR3 region has 14 residues. The V and J ends lost 2 bases and 2 bases, in that order; junction bases with no gene match: 3.

V usage is TRBV7-2 and J usage is TRBJ2-1; 9 bases agree with TRBD2. This CDR3 spans 15 amino acids. CDR1 and CDR2 from the germline V gene are SGHTA and FQGNSA. V lost 3 bases, J lost 8 bases, and 8 bases stayed unmatched. Here the CDR3 reads CASSFRAGGADEQFF. The CDR3 DNA sequence: TGTGCCAGCAGCTTTAGAGCGGGAGGTGCGGATGAGCAGTTCTTC.

Worth noting for this clone: This specimen includes other DNA sequences encoding the same CDR3. The chain joins TRBV18 to TRBJ1-4, with TRBD1 as a possible D gene (6 bases). This CDR3 comprises 13 residues. CDR1 and CDR2 from the germline V gene are KGHSH and LQKENI. Trimming removed 2 bases at V and 6 bases at J, with 7 bases between. CDR3: CASSPRQDEKLFF. The CDR3 DNA reads as TGTGCCAGCTCACCAAGACAGGATGAAAAACTGTTTTTT.

The gene calls are TRBV6-5 and TRBJ1-6; D is undetermined. Deletions cut 6 bases from V and 8 bases from J, with 11 bases between. This CDR3 contains 13 residues. Looked up from germline, CDR1 is MNHEY and CDR2 is SVGAGI. The DNA for the CDR3 is TGTGCCAGCAGCTGGGCGAGGGATTCACCCCTCCACTTT. Its translation is CASSWARDSPLHF.

The chain combines TRBV11-2 with TRBJ2-3; D is unresolved. In germline, CDR1 is SGHAT, CDR2 FQNNGV. V shed 2 bases and J shed 0 bases, with 9 bases lying between them. CDR3 length equals 15 residues. For the CDR3, the DNA is TGTGCCAGCAGCTTACGGAAGACTAGCACAGATACGCAGTATTTT. Amino acids: CASSLRKTSTDTQYF.

CDR3 in amino acids: CASSPEAQGDANTGELFF. CDR3 nucleotides: TGTGCCAGCTCACCAGAGGCACAGGGCGACGCGAACACCGGGGAGCTGTTTTTT. The genes are TRBV18 and TRBJ2-2; tentatively, D is TRBD1 (6 bases). Germline loops: CDR1 KGHSH, CDR2 LQKENI. The CDR3 consists of 18 residues. V was cut by 2 bases and J by 0 bases, with 16 bases left in between.

The chain combines TRBV5-5 with TRBJ1-5; 9 bases are a match to TRBD1. The CDR3 is made up of 15 amino acids. Per the germline V gene, CDR1 is SGHKS and CDR2 is YYEKEE (reference sequence). V lost 3 bases to trimming and J lost 2 bases; unmatched junction nucleotides: 3. CDR3 amino acids: CASSSWDRGNQPQHF. CDR3 coding DNA: TGTGCCAGCAGCTCCTGGGACAGGGGCAATCAGCCCCAGCATTTT.